Included here is one T cell receptor beta chain sequence, with context. In the study's own analysis: Reference gene primer amplification yielded estimated nucleated cell counts. Data came from immunoSEQ multiplex PCR; TCRdb stores just in-frame clones and leaves some out. The V and J calls and clone size are taken from that table; D and trimming were inferred from the DNA. This sample has about 190,000 clones, with roughly 80% found just once. This CDR3 region has 15 residues. Trimming took 5 bases from V and 6 from J; bases not matched to a gene: 6. Per the germline V gene, CDR1 is SGHDN and CDR2 is FVKESK. The source of the sample is a study of blood T cell repertoires in COVID-19. Looking at the study overall: Samples taken during acute and convalescent COVID-19 were collected in the United States, Italy and Spain. Sources were T cells, B-cell-depleted T cells, or PBMCs; the material itself was cDNA or gDNA.

The J gene is TRBJ2-5, the V gene TRBV14; 13 bases line up with TRBD2. The sequence was obtained from a man in his fifties who had recovered from COVID-19. The sample was peripheral blood. The CDR3 nucleotides are TGTGCCAGCAGCAAAGGGACTAGCGGGATGAAGACCCAGTACTTC. Translation gives CASSKGTSGMKTQYF.